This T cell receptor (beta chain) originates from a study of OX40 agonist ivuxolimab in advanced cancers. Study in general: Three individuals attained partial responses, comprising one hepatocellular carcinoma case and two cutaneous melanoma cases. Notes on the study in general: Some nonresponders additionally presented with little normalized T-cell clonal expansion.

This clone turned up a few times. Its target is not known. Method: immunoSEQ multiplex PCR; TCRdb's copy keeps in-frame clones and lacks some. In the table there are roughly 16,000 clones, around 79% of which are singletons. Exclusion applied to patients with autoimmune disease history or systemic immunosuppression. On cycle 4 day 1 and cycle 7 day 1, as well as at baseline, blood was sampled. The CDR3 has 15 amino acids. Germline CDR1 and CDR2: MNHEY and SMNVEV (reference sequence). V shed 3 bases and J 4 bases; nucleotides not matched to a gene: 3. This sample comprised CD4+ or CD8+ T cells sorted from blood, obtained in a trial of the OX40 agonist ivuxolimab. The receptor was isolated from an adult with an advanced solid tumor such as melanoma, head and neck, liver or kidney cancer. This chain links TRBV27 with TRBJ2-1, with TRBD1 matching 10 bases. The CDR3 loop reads CASSFGGQGYNEQFF. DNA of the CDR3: TGTGCCAGCAGTTTCGGGGGACAGGGGTACAATGAGCAGTTCTTC.